Below, one TCR beta chain is given with its context. Its antigen is as yet unknown. These data originate in a study of a mutant IDH1 vaccine in newly diagnosed glioma. At the level of the study: Vaccines were begun 4-6 weeks after radiotherapy alone, or with temozolomide cycles. The therapy given earlier, which was standard therapy, consisted of radiotherapy, temozolomide, or both, and most of the patients received both.

Time point of the sample: week 47, end of study. Each vaccine dose was 300 ug of mutant IDH1 20-mer peptide, with topical imiquimod. Diagnosis in the donors showed new WHO grade 3 or 4 astrocytomas that were IDH1-mutant and ATRX-lost. Trimming left V 4 bases short and J 6 bases short, with 18 bases between. Looked up from germline, CDR1 is MNHEY and CDR2 is SVGAGI. The CDR3 runs to 15 residues. The data were produced by immunoSEQ multiplex PCR, yet TCRdb's version contains in-frame clones alone and is incomplete. The table records around 65,000 clones, 83% of them present only once. The source material was PBMCs, sampled from a glioma patient whose treatment included an IDH1 peptide vaccine. The chain employs TRBV6-5 and TRBJ1-1, with D perhaps matching TRBD1 (5 bases). The sequence was collected from a man aged 25-45 years with glioma. CDR3 sequence: CASSSDGGIGAEAFF. In nucleotides, the CDR3 is TGTGCCAGCAGTTCCGACGGGGGAATAGGTGCTGAAGCTTTCTTT.